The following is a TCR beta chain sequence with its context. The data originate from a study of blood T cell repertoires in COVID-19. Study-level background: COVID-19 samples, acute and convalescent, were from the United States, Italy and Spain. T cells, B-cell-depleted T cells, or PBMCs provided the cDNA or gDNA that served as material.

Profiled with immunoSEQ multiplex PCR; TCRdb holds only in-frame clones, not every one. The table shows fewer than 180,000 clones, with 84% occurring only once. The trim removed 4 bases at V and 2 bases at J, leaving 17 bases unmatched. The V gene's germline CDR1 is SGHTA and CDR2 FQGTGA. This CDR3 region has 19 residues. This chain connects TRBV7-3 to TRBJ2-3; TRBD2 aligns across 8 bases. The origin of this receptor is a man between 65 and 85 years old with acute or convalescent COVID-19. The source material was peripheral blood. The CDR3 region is CASSSQPGSLAGLTDTQYF. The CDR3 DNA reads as TGTGCCAGCAGCTCCCAACCCGGGAGCCTAGCGGGTCTCACAGATACGCAGTATTTT.